This is a list of T cell receptor beta chains from one sample in a study of persistence of HIV-infected CD4 T cells. Their antigen targets remain unknown. Only in-frame clones appear in the TCRdb table, and some are missing; sequencing was by immunoSEQ multiplex PCR. The data show roughly 35,000 clones, approximately 80% seen once. The source material was CD4+ T cells sorted from PBMCs after roughly 18-hour stimulation, sampled from a patient who received antiretroviral therapy. Source of these receptors: an adult man with HIV who was CMV-seropositive. The CDR3 runs from the conserved cysteine through the conserved F or W. A D gene is named only where the DNA matches it firmly. For some rows the clone size is stated as once, few or many, or as a class when expanded; others skip it.

j_call d_call clone_size v_call cdr3_aa cdr3_nt
TRBJ2-7 . . TRBV29-1 CSVAGGPGTTTWEQYF TGCAGCGTTGCAGGGGGTCCTGGGACTACTACGTGGGAGCAGTACTTC
TRBJ1-1 . . TRBV15 CATSSIPVWGSFNTEAFF TGTGCCACCAGCTCTATCCCAGTATGGGGATCCTTCAACACTGAAGCTTTCTTT
TRBJ2-7 TRBD1 . TRBV7-2 CASSLGDSPSYEQYF TGTGCCAGCAGCTTAGGGGACAGTCCCTCCTACGAGCAGTACTTC
TRBJ2-1 . . TRBV3-1/TRBV3-2 CASSATSSYNEQFF TGTGCCAGCAGCGCGACGAGCTCCTACAATGAGCAGTTCTTC
TRBJ1-4 TRBD1 . TRBV6-5 CASTPGQGNEKLFF TGTGCCAGCACTCCGGGACAGGGAAACGAAAAACTGTTTTTT
TRBJ1-2 TRBD1 few TRBV5-4 CASSDGQGNYGYTF TGTGCCAGCAGCGACGGACAGGGAAACTATGGCTACACCTTC
TRBJ2-1 TRBD1 . TRBV2 CASTYGAGGNNEQFF TGTGCCAGCACCTATGGGGCAGGGGGAAACAATGAGCAGTTCTTC
TRBJ1-4 . . TRBV29-1 CSARQMRGEKLFF TGCAGCGCCCGACAAATGAGGGGTGAAAAACTGTTTTTT
TRBJ2-4 . . TRBV9 CASSVGIGEGSGKNIQYF TGTGCCAGCAGCGTAGGTATCGGAGAAGGGTCAGGCAAAAACATTCAGTACTTC
TRBJ1-6 TRBD1 few TRBV25-1 CASGGQGNSPLHF TGTGCCAGCGGAGGACAGGGCAATTCACCCCTCCACTTT
TRBJ1-6 . . TRBV7-9 CASNSLGDGNSPLHF TGTGCCAGCAACAGCTTGGGGGACGGTAATTCACCCCTCCACTTT
TRBJ1-5 . . TRBV6-6 CASSFGGSHQPQHF TGTGCCAGCAGTTTCGGTGGATCTCATCAGCCCCAGCATTTT
TRBJ1-5 . . TRBV4-2 CASSQDRNSNQPQHF TGTGCCAGCAGCCAAGACAGGAATAGCAATCAGCCCCAGCATTTT
TRBJ2-2 . . TRBV7-3 CASSHTREDFANTGELFF TGTGCCAGCAGTCATACCCGGGAAGACTTCGCGAACACCGGGGAGCTGTTTTTT
TRBJ1-2 . . TRBV28 CASSSHQGANYGYTF TGTGCCAGCAGTTCTCATCAGGGAGCTAACTATGGCTACACCTTC
TRBJ2-7 . few TRBV28 CASSSLQGTYEQYF TGTGCCAGCAGTTCCTTGCAGGGAACATACGAGCAGTACTTC
TRBJ2-7 . . TRBV2 CASSELGGTTGQYF TGTGCCAGCAGTGAGTTAGGAGGAACTACCGGGCAGTACTTC
TRBJ1-5 TRBD1 . TRBV19 CASTLGTGLNQPQHF TGTGCCAGTACCCTGGGGACAGGCCTGAATCAGCCCCAGCATTTT